The 11 T cell receptor beta chains in this list originate from one sample, sequenced in a study of cytomegalovirus exposure and HLA in healthy donors. 13 Jbeta primers and 60 Vbeta primers were used for the PCR. Here immunoSEQ multiplex PCR was the method, and the copy in TCRdb shows in-frame clones only, minus some. The table shows around 110,000 clones, with around 80% occurring only once. Sequencing was performed on PBMCs. These TCRs come from a man younger than 45 in good health and CMV-seropositive.

This clone appeared once. The chain joins TRBV6-4 to TRBJ1-1; D not resolved. This CDR3 is 13 amino acids long. Germline values: CDR1 MRHNA, CDR2 SNTAGT. V lost 7 bases, J lost 7 bases, and 16 bases lay in between. The CDR3 DNA follows: TGTGCCAGCAAGATGTCCGGGTCACGTGAAGCTTTCTTT. Protein product: CASKMSGSREAFF.

J is TRBJ2-3 and V is TRBV7-3; possible D gene TRBD2, 6 bases. The CDR3 runs 15 residues. The ends were cut back, 0 bases at V and 7 bases at J, with 14 bases in the middle. The germline gives CDR1 SGHTA, CDR2 FQGTGA. CDR3: CASSLTPGVGYTQYF. The DNA for the CDR3 is TGTGCCAGCAGCTTAACTCCGGGAGTCGGCTATACGCAGTATTTT.

This chain joins TRBV18 and TRBJ2-5; D may be TRBD2 (6 bases). V was shortened by 1 base and J by 1 base, with 10 bases between the two germline ends. The CDR3 is 15 residues long. The germline gives CDR1 KGHSH, CDR2 LQKENI. CDR3 loop: CASSPRLAPQETQYF. The CDR3 DNA follows: TGTGCCAGCTCACCACGGCTAGCGCCCCAAGAGACCCAGTACTTC.

The V gene is TRBV7-9, the J gene TRBJ1-1; 7 nucleotides line up with TRBD1. Per germline, CDR1 SEHNR and CDR2 FQNEAQ (reference sequence). Trimming cost V 7 bases and J 4 bases; bases outside gene matches: 12. CDR3 size: 15 residues. The CDR3 reads CASTFLPPGGTEAFF. The CDR3 nucleotides are TGTGCCAGCACCTTCTTACCTCCAGGGGGCACTGAAGCTTTCTTT.

This rearrangement joins TRBV5-1 to TRBJ1-1, with 8 positions matching TRBD1. V trimming: 0 bases; J trimming: 2 bases; junction bases outside the gene matches: 3. Germline loops: CDR1 SGHRS, CDR2 YFSETQ. The CDR3 has 15 residues. CDR3: CASSLVGQGNTEAFF. DNA of the CDR3: TGCGCCAGCAGCTTGGTTGGACAGGGAAACACTGAAGCTTTCTTT. The full variable domain, in which reference TRBV5-1 and TRBJ1-1 provide the parts outside the CDR3, is KAGVTQTPRYLIKTRGQQVTLSCSPISGHRSVSWYQQTPGQGLQFLFEYFSETQRNKGNFPGRFSGRQFSNSRSEMNVSTLELGDSALYLCASSLVGQGNTEAFFGQGTRLTVV.

This clone was seen only a few times. The chain carries TRBV4-3 and TRBJ1-2, with 8 bases identical to TRBD1. V was pared by 4 bases and J by 4 bases, with 8 bases of the junction left unmatched. CDR1 is LGHNA, CDR2 YSLEER, per germline. This CDR3 comprises 15 residues. The CDR3: CASSLSAGGSYGYTF. The CDR3 region has the DNA TGCGCCAGCAGCCTATCGGCAGGGGGCTCCTATGGCTACACCTTC.

V usage is TRBV6-4 and J usage is TRBJ2-2; 7 nucleotides match TRBD2. This CDR3 has 14 amino acids. The germline gives CDR1 MRHNA, CDR2 SNTAGT. V gave up 4 bases and J gave up 3 bases; unmatched junction bases: 2. CDR3 protein: CASSGGLDTGELFF. DNA for the CDR3: TGTGCCAGCAGTGGAGGACTAGACACCGGGGAGCTGTTTTTT.

The gene calls are TRBV5-4 and TRBJ1-2; D uncertain. V was trimmed by 1 base and J by 1 base, leaving 11 bases between them. The CDR3 has 15 amino acids. Germline V gene lookup returns CDR1 SGHNT and CDR2 YYREEE (reference sequence). The CDR3 protein is CASSLTSGGNYGYTF. The CDR3 DNA is TGTGCCAGCAGCTTGACTAGTGGTGGTAACTATGGCTACACCTTC.

This clone was observed a few times. V and J are TRBV7-2 and TRBJ2-7; 8 bases match TRBD1. After removal of 5 bases from V and 4 bases from J, the junction contained 1 base not matched to a gene. Germline-derived CDR1 and CDR2 are SGHTA and FQGNSA. The CDR3 totals 12 residues. CDR3: CASSRQGYEQYF. The DNA of the CDR3 is TGTGCCAGCAGCAGACAGGGGTACGAGCAGTACTTC.

This chain uses TRBV25-1 with TRBJ2-5; 7 bases align to TRBD1. Looked up from germline, CDR1 is MGHDK and CDR2 is SYGVNS. The length of the CDR3 is 15 residues. V was clipped by 9 bases and J by 5 bases; unmatched bases: 15. CDR3 residues: CARNSDRESGETQYF. CDR3 in DNA: TGTGCCAGGAATTCTGACAGGGAAAGTGGGGAGACCCAGTACTTC. Full variable domain (remainder filled in from reference TRBV25-1 and TRBJ2-5): EADIYQTPRYLVIGTGKKITLECSQTMGHDKMYWYQQDPGMELHLIHYSYGVNSTEKGDLSSESTVSRIRTEHFPLTLESARPSHTSQYLCARNSDRESGETQYFGPGTRLLVL.

V and J are TRBV7-3 and TRBJ2-7; D remains ambiguous. The germline V gene encodes CDR1 SGHTA and CDR2 FQGTGA. There are 14 residues in the CDR3. Deletions cut 5 bases from V and 1 base from J, with 12 bases between. The CDR3 nucleotides are TGTGCCAGCAGCCCGCCCGGCAGGTCCTACGAGCAGTACTTC. Amino acid sequence: CASSPPGRSYEQYF. Using reference TRBV7-3 and TRBJ2-7 for the parts outside the CDR3, the full variable domain is GAGVSQTPSNKVTEKGKYVELRCDPISGHTALYWYRQSLGQGPEFLIYFQGTGAADDSGLPNDRFFAVRPEGSVSTLKIQRTERGDSAVYLCASSPPGRSYEQYFGPGTRLTVT.